Shown below are 18 T cell receptor beta chains from a single sample sequenced in a study of Graves' ophthalmopathy and Graves' hyperthyroidism. Transcripts of RNA were the source for amplifying TCR beta CDR3 regions. In the first round, RT-PCR was carried out with HTBI primers, and a multiplex PCR formed the second round. MiXCR, run by TCRdb on the multiplex PCR reads, gives a single entry per CDR3 protein. The sample yields some 400,000 distinct CDR3 sequences, about a sixth seen once. The material sequenced was peripheral blood. All receptors come from a woman in her late teens or twenties with Graves' ophthalmopathy.

Many counts were recorded for this clonotype. The junction departs from the called germline gene at one end, perhaps through a read error. The gene calls are TRBV28 and TRBJ2-5, with 13 bases lining up with TRBD2. The length of the CDR3 is 17 residues. Per germline, CDR1 MDHEN and CDR2 SYDVKM. The CDR3, as DNA: TGTGCCAGCAGTCCTTCGGGACTAGCGGGAACCCAAGGGACCCAGTACTTC. It encodes CASSPSGLAGTQGTQYF.

This clonotype was observed at least ten times. In DNA form, the CDR3 reads TGTGCCAGCAGCCGTGGAGGAAGAGGGTTAGGCGTCACCGGGGAGCTGTTTTTT. Translated, it gives CASSRGGRGLGVTGELFF. The V call is TRBV6-2 or TRBV6-3, the J call TRBJ2-2, with a weak D call TRBD2 (5 bases). Trimming removed 6 bases at V and 4 bases at J, with 24 bases between. The V gene's germline CDR1 is MNHEY and CDR2 SVGEGT. CDR3 length equals 18 residues.

In its sample, this clonotype was seen many times. The chain employs TRBV6-5 and TRBJ2-5; 9 bases line up with TRBD1. Germline lookup yields CDR1 MNHEY and CDR2 SVGAGI. V was pared by 2 bases and J by 5 bases, with 6 bases of the junction left unmatched. CDR3 length: 15 residues. This CDR3 reads CASSYGTGFVETQYF. CDR3 nucleotide sequence: TGTGCCAGCAGTTACGGGACAGGGTTCGTGGAGACCCAGTACTTC.

This clonotype was found many times. The chain employs TRBV19 and TRBJ2-7; D is uncertain. The CDR3 is made up of 13 amino acids. Trimming stripped 6 bases from V and 5 bases from J, with 14 bases between. Germline CDR1 LNHDA, CDR2 SQIVND (reference sequence). CDR3 region: CASRPGPLDEQYF. DNA for the CDR3: TGTGCCAGTAGGCCGGGCCCTTTAGACGAGCAGTACTTC.

This clonotype was recorded at least ten times. The chain uses TRBV28 and TRBJ1-3, with 8 bases matching TRBD1. Germline V lookup: CDR1 MDHEN, CDR2 SYDVKM. V gave up 8 bases and J gave up 1 base; unmatched junction bases: 7. The CDR3 is 15 amino acids. The CDR3 nucleotides read TGTGCCAGCTCTCGGACAGGGCCTTCTGGAAACACCATATATTTT. Translating it yields CASSRTGPSGNTIYF.

The chain links TRBV11-2 to TRBJ2-7; D is possibly TRBD1 (5 bases). CDR3 length equals 16 residues. V shed 0 bases and J shed 2 bases, with 14 bases lying between them. The germline CDR1 and CDR2 sequences are SGHAT and FQNNGV. This CDR3 reads CASSLEVKGLTYEQYF. Here the CDR3 DNA reads TGTGCCAGCAGCTTAGAGGTAAAGGGGCTTACCTACGAGCAGTACTTC.

About this clonotype: At one end the junction does not follow the germline gene, possibly because of a read error. This chain uses TRBV12-3 or TRBV12-4 with TRBJ1-2; D possibly corresponds to TRBD1 (5 bases). The CDR3 extends over 14 amino acids. The CDR3 DNA reads TGTGCCACCAGTGACGTCAGGGTTAGCTATGGCTACACCTTC. Encoded protein: CATSDVRVSYGYTF.

This clonotype was observed a handful of times. V and J are TRBV20-1 and TRBJ2-5; possibly TRBD2 for D (6 bases). Trimming took 6 bases from V and 2 from J, leaving 13 bases between them. The CDR3 is 13 amino acids. Germline CDR1 reads DFQATT; CDR2 reads SNEGSKA (reference sequence). This CDR3 reads CSASGELQETQYF. DNA for the CDR3: TGCAGTGCATCGGGAGAGCTACAAGAGACCCAGTACTTC.

This clonotype was observed at least ten times. The chain carries TRBV6-5 and TRBJ2-2; tentatively, D is TRBD1 (5 bases). Germline V gives CDR1 MNHEY, CDR2 SVGAGI. V was pared by 0 bases and J by 4 bases, with 6 bases between. CDR3 length equals 14 residues. The CDR3 is CASSYSGPTGELFF. The DNA of the CDR3 is TGTGCCAGCAGTTACTCGGGGCCCACCGGGGAGCTGTTTTTT.

This clonotype was recorded many times. The V gene is TRBV6-2 or TRBV6-3, the J gene TRBJ2-2, with TRBD1 identical over 10 bases. The CDR3 is made up of 12 amino acids. Germline trimming cut 6 bases from V and 12 bases from J; bases unmatched to any gene: 4. Germline V gene lookup returns CDR1 MNHEY and CDR2 SVGEGT. DNA for the CDR3: TGTGCCAGCAGGACAGGGGGCGGTCAGCTGTTTTTT. Residues: CASRTGGGQLFF.

This rearrangement joins TRBV12-3 or TRBV12-4 to TRBJ2-7, with a weak D call TRBD1 (6 bases). Trimming shortened V by 4 bases and J by 7 bases, and 20 bases separated the two germline ends. CDR3 length: 15 amino acids. The CDR3 nucleotides are TGTGCCAGCAGTTCTACGGGACACATGTTTAGGGAGCAGTACTTC. It is translated as CASSSTGHMFREQYF.

This clonotype was seen repeatedly, ten times or more. The J gene is TRBJ1-6, the V gene TRBV6-2 or TRBV6-3; D possibly corresponds to TRBD1 (5 bases). CDR1 is MNHEY, CDR2 SVGEGT, per germline. V lost 7 bases and J lost 4, with 8 bases in between. This CDR3 contains 13 residues. This chain's CDR3 is CASKTAYNSPLHF. The CDR3 DNA follows: TGTGCCAGCAAGACAGCTTATAATTCACCCCTCCACTTT.

This clonotype appeared many times. The rearrangement links TRBV7-9 to TRBJ2-5; 9 nucleotides align to TRBD2. Germline CDR1 is SEHNR and CDR2 is FQNEAQ (reference sequence). V trimming: 2 bases; J trimming: 4 bases; junction bases outside the gene matches: 8. The CDR3 has 16 residues. The CDR3: CASSLSAAGGLETQYF. In DNA form, the CDR3 reads TGTGCCAGCAGCTTATCCGCAGCGGGGGGCCTAGAGACCCAGTACTTC.

This clonotype was recorded at least ten times. The rearrangement links TRBV7-3 to TRBJ2-1; TRBD1 aligns across 8 bases. The CDR3 consists of 13 residues. J lost 8 bases, V lost 6 bases, and 6 bases had no gene match. The germline gives CDR1 SGHTA, CDR2 FQGTGA. In nucleotides, the CDR3 is TGTGCCAGCAGTAGGACAGGGCCGGATGAGCAGTTCTTC. As protein: CASSRTGPDEQFF.

This clonotype was recorded at least ten times. This sequence joins TRBV11-3 and TRBJ2-7, with a tentative D call TRBD1 (6 bases). The CDR3 contains 15 residues. Germline assignment: CDR1 SGHNT and CDR2 YENEEA. V was trimmed by 1 base and J by 4 bases, leaving 14 bases between them. CDR3 residues: CASSLGRQGSYEQYF. The CDR3, as DNA: TGTGCCAGCAGCTTAGGCCGGCAGGGGTCGTACGAGCAGTACTTC.

This clonotype was counted many times. The V gene is TRBV11-1, the J gene TRBJ2-7; TRBD2 is a possible D gene (7 bases). Germline V gives CDR1 SGHAT, CDR2 FQDESV (reference sequence). Between the trimmed V and J ends, which lost 5 bases and 7 bases, there was a span of 15 bases. This CDR3 contains 13 residues. In DNA form, the CDR3 reads TGTGCCAGCAGCCGTGCGGGGGCGGAAGAGCAGTACTTC. It encodes CASSRAGAEEQYF.

This clonotype was recorded many times. This chain links TRBV20-1 with TRBJ2-7, with D perhaps matching TRBD2 (5 bases). V was cut by 6 bases and J by 3 bases, with 18 bases left in between. Germline loops: CDR1 DFQATT, CDR2 SNEGSKA (reference sequence). The CDR3 spans 14 residues. The CDR3 coding sequence is TGCAGTGCGCCTCAGTTGGACTCCCTCTACGAGCAGTACTTC. Amino acids: CSAPQLDSLYEQYF.

This clonotype was found many times. This sequence joins TRBV11-1 and TRBJ1-1, with D uncertain. This CDR3 region has 15 residues. The V end lost 3 bases, the J end lost 1 base, and 12 bases lay between the germline ends. Germline V lookup: CDR1 SGHAT, CDR2 FQDESV (reference sequence). In DNA, the CDR3 is TGTGCCAGCAGCTTCGTGGAGGGTCGGAACACTGAAGCTTTCTTT. Translation gives CASSFVEGRNTEAFF.